Here is one T cell receptor beta chain with its context. The library targeted TCRbeta and was prepared with unique molecular identifiers. One entry per CDR3 protein, called by TCRdb with MiXCR from the PCR reads. Here the sample spans a few hundred thousand distinct CDR3 sequences, 10% to 15% being singletons. The CDR3 runs 15 residues. The germline CDR1 and CDR2 sequences are MNHEY and SMNVEV (reference sequence). Trimming removed 5 bases at V and 4 bases at J, with 17 bases between. The data originate from a study of T-cell reconstitution after alpha-beta-depleted transplantation in children. The origin of this receptor is a male patient under 18 who had a stem cell transplant for acute myeloid leukemia, so the T cells may come from the graft donor. Sequenced here: PBMCs, mostly from graft donor cells, sampled 360 days after TCRalphabeta/CD19-depleted stem cell transplant. The chain couples TRBV27 to TRBJ1-2; D unclear. For the CDR3, the DNA is TGTGCCAGCAGTCAACAGTCTCTTGGATTCTATGGCTACACCTTC. It codes for CASSQQSLGFYGYTF.